The 3 T cell receptor beta chains presented below share a single source sample, sequenced in a study of blood T cell repertoires in COVID-19. Sequencing used immunoSEQ multiplex PCR; TCRdb keeps in-frame clones, though not all of them. This sample carries 250,000 or so clones, 70% to 90% of them seen once, and the ten largest clones take 0.99%. Sequencing was carried out using peripheral blood. These receptors all come from a woman aged 40 to 55 who had recovered from COVID-19.

The CDR3 reads CASSGGGEKLFF. CDR3 coding DNA: TGTGCCAGTTCCGGGGGGGGCGAAAAACTGTTTTTT. This chain joins TRBV19 and TRBJ1-4, with D tentatively TRBD1 (6 bases). V dropped 8 bases and J dropped 8 bases, with 12 bases sitting between them. There are 12 residues in the CDR3. Germline V gives CDR1 LNHDA, CDR2 SQIVND (reference sequence).

In regard to this clone: It is likely a read error, because the conserved phenylalanine at the end of the CDR3 is missing. The limits of the CDR3 on the DNA are not certain, so only TCRdb's listed CDR3 is given. The CDR3 loop is CASSEAVVGARAFG. The chain has TRBV6-1 and TRBJ1-2; the table's TRBD1 call for D was not verified on the DNA. Counting both end residues, the CDR3 totals 14 amino acids. Germline V gene sequence: CDR1 MNHNS, CDR2 SASEGT.

This sequence joins TRBV5-1 and TRBJ2-5; TRBD2 aligns across 8 bases. Per the germline V gene, CDR1 is SGHRS and CDR2 is YFSETQ. The CDR3 loop spans 14 amino acids. The trim removed 6 bases at V and 1 base at J, leaving 5 bases unmatched. The CDR3 coding sequence is TGCGCCAGCACTCGGGAGGGGGGCCAAGAGACCCAGTACTTC. It translates to CASTREGGQETQYF. Supplemented by reference TRBV5-1 and TRBJ2-5, the full variable domain reads KAGVTQTPRYLIKTRGQQVTLSCSPISGHRSVSWYQQTPGQGLQFLFEYFSETQRNKGNFPGRFSGRQFSNSRSEMNVSTLELGDSALYLCASTREGGQETQYFGPGTRLLVL.